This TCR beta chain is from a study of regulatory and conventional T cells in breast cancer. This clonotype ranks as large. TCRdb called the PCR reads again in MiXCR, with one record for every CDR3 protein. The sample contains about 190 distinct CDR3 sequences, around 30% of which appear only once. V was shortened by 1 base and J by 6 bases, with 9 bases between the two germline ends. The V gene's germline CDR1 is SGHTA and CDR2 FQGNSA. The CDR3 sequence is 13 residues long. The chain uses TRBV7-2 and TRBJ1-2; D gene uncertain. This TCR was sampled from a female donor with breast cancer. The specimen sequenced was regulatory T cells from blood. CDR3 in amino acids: CASSLGAGDGYTF. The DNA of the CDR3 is TGTGCCAGCAGCTTAGGAGCAGGTGATGGCTACACCTTC.